The 2 T cell receptor beta chains presented below share a single source sample, sequenced in a study of human T cells and chemical hapten exposure (dated by TCRdb to the early 2020s). Receptor libraries were prepared by RACE. Data came from a NextSeq 500. TCRdb reran the public reads through fastp at Q25 and MiXCR, keeping productive beta chains. Every distinct CDR3 protein forms one entry, paired with its most common genes and DNA. The sample table lists around 260,000 distinct CDR3 sequences, approximately 8.6% of them with a count of one. Of the sample, around 2.5% is held by the ten largest clones. In light of the paper, this sample's time point label describes: pre-sensitization, week 0. In light of the paper, this sample's treatment or condition label describes: therapeutic diphenylcyclopropenone sensitization with weekly scalp DPC. Sequencing used whole blood, obtained in connection with sensitization to the hapten diphenylcyclopropenone (DPC). All receptors derive from a middle-aged woman with alopecia areata. Some clones in this sample may be carry-over from other donors' samples.

This clonotype showed up many times. The rearrangement links TRBV20-1 to TRBJ1-2; no definite D call. Germline V gene data show CDR1 as DFQATT and CDR2 as SNEGSKA (reference sequence). Deletions cut 3 bases from V and 3 bases from J, with 8 bases between. The CDR3 runs 12 residues. CDR3 sequence (DNA): TGCAGTGCTAGGAGCGGGGACTATGGCTACACCTTC. This sequence encodes CSARSGDYGYTF.

This clonotype was detected a few times. V gene TRBV6-6 combines with J gene TRBJ2-1; 14 bases align to TRBD2. Losses at the gene ends were 6 bases for V and 8 bases for J; bases not matched to a gene: 9. CDR1 is MNHNY and CDR2 is SVGAGI in the germline V gene (reference sequence). The CDR3 spans 16 residues. CDR3: CASSLRLAGGPHEQFF. For the CDR3, the DNA is TGTGCCAGCAGCCTACGACTAGCGGGAGGGCCCCATGAGCAGTTCTTC.